Listed below are T cell receptor beta chains from one sample, sequenced in a study of T cell changes during pregnancy in multiple sclerosis. The assay was immunoSEQ multiplex PCR, and TCRdb's table has in-frame clones only and misses some. The table shows tens of thousands of clones, with approximately 86% occurring only once. Sample: peripheral blood, taken in the first trimester of pregnancy. All receptors come from a female donor with multiple sclerosis, enrolled in a pregnancy study. Both conserved end residues are part of each CDR3. A D gene is named only where the DNA matches it firmly. The size entry is marked missing in some rows and otherwise reads once, few, many or a size class.

V,size,J,D,CDR3,DNA
TRBV6-5,.,TRBJ2-3,TRBD2,CASSPSGISTDTQYF,TGTGCCAGCAGTCCTAGCGGGATCAGCACAGATACGCAGTATTTT
TRBV18,.,TRBJ2-7,TRBD1,CASSPSRDREYF,TGTGCCAGCTCACCATCCCGGGACAGGGAATACTTC
TRBV4-3,.,TRBJ1-4,TRBD1,CASSQDLEGAGNEKLFF,TGCGCCAGCAGCCAAGATTTGGAGGGGGCGGGTAATGAAAAACTGTTTTTT
TRBV29-1,.,TRBJ1-2,.,CSVEGTRNYGYTF,TGCAGCGTTGAGGGGACACGTAACTATGGCTACACCTTC
TRBV10-3,.,TRBJ1-5,.,CAISGQVVNQPQHF,TGTGCCATCAGTGGACAGGTGGTCAATCAGCCCCAGCATTTT
TRBV21-1,.,TRBJ2-7,.,CASSKALIEGQTYEQYF,TGTGCCAGCAGCAAAGCCCTGATCGAGGGACAGACATACGAGCAGTACTTC
TRBV4-2,.,TRBJ2-1,TRBD2,CASSQEGAGPLNEQFF,TGTGCCAGCAGCCAAGAGGGAGCGGGACCTCTCAATGAGCAGTTCTTC
TRBV10-2,.,TRBJ1-5,.,CASSTVAFNQAQHF,TGCGCCAGCAGCACTGTCGCCTTTAATCAGGCCCAGCATTTT
TRBV9,.,TRBJ1-1,.,CASSPGQTEAFF,TGTGCCAGCAGCCCCGGACAGACTGAAGCTTTCTTT
TRBV5-1,.,TRBJ2-2,TRBD1,CASSLGGQGNTGELFF,TGCGCCAGCAGCTTGGGGGGACAGGGGAACACCGGGGAGCTGTTTTTT
TRBV10-3,once,TRBJ1-1,.,CAIRGLMNTEAFF,TGTGCCATCAGGGGCCTCATGAACACTGAAGCTTTCTTT
TRBV6-1,once,TRBJ1-5,.,CASSGQTAVGGPQHF,TGTGCCAGCAGTGGTCAGACGGCCGTGGGAGGGCCCCAGCATTTT
TRBV7-2,.,TRBJ2-5,.,CASSLDPTQYF,TGTGCCAGCAGCTTAGATCCTACCCAGTACTTC
TRBV9,few,TRBJ2-1,TRBD2,CASSVGLAGGTSSYNEQFF,TGTGCCAGCAGCGTAGGACTAGCGGGGGGGACAAGCTCCTACAATGAGCAGTTCTTC
TRBV7-2,.,TRBJ2-1,TRBD2,CASSAGGGTYNEQFF,TGTGCCAGCTCGGCGGGAGGGGGAACCTACAATGAGCAGTTCTTC
TRBV5-1,.,TRBJ2-2,TRBD1,CASSLAGQGPGELFF,TGCGCCAGCAGCTTGGCGGGACAGGGACCCGGGGAGCTGTTTTTT
TRBV5-4,once,TRBJ1-1,.,CASSLSTGTTEAFF,TGTGCCAGCAGCTTGTCAACAGGGACGACTGAAGCTTTCTTT
TRBV6-1,.,TRBJ1-2,.,CASSSHGVLRYGYTF,TGTGCCAGCAGTAGCCACGGAGTTCTCCGTTATGGCTACACCTTC
TRBV5-1,.,TRBJ1-1,.,CASSLTGSGTEAFF,TGCGCCAGCAGCTTGACAGGGTCGGGCACTGAAGCTTTCTTT
TRBV6-1,once,TRBJ1-2,.,CASSEAGREGYTF,TGTGCCAGCAGTGAAGCGGGGAGGGAGGGCTACACCTTC
TRBV7-2,.,TRBJ2-7,TRBD1,CASSQRDSSRRQYF,TGTGCCAGCAGCCAAAGGGACAGCAGCCGAAGGCAGTACTTC
TRBV9,few,TRBJ1-1,.,CASSVLGANTEAFF,TGTGCCAGCAGCGTCCTAGGGGCCAACACTGAAGCTTTCTTT
TRBV19,.,TRBJ2-7,TRBD2,CASSIDRTSGATPFSYEQYF,TGTGCCAGTAGTATAGATCGGACTAGCGGGGCTACACCTTTCTCCTACGAGCAGTACTTC
TRBV18,.,TRBJ2-7,.,CASSPNQQIANEQYF,TGTGCCAGCTCACCAAATCAACAGATCGCCAACGAGCAGTACTTC
TRBV6-1,.,TRBJ2-3,TRBD1,CASSARGIGTDTQYF,TGTGCCAGCAGTGCCAGGGGGATAGGCACAGATACGCAGTATTTT